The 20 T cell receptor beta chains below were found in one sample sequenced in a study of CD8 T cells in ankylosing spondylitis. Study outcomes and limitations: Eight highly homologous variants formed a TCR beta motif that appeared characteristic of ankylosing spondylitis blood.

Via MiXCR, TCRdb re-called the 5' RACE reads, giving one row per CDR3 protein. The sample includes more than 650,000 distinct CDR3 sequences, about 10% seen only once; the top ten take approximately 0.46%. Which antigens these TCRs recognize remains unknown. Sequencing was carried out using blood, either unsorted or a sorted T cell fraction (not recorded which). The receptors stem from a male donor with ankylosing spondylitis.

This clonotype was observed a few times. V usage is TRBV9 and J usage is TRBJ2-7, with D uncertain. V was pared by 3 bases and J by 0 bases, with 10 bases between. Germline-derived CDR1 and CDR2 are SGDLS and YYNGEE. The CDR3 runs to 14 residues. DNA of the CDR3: TGTGCCAGCAGCGAGGGCGGATACTCCTACGAGCAGTACTTC. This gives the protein CASSEGGYSYEQYF.

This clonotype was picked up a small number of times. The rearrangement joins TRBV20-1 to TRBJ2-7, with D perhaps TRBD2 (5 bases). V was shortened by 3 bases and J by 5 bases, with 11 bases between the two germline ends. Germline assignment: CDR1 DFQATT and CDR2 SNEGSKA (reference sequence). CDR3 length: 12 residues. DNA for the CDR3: TGCAGTGCTAGCACAGACGGGGACGAGCAGTACTTC. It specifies CSASTDGDEQYF.

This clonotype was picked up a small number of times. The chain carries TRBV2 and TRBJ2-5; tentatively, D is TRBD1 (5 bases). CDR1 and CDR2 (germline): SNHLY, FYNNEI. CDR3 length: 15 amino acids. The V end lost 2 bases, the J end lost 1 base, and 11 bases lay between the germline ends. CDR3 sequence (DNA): TGTGCCAGCAGTGAAATCGGTCAGGGCCAAGAGACCCAGTACTTC. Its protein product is CASSEIGQGQETQYF.

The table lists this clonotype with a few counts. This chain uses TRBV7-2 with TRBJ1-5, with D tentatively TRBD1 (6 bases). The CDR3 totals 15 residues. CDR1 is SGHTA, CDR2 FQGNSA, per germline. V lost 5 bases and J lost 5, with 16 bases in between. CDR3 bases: TGTGCCAGCAGCCCCCCAGGGGCCCCCGATCAGCCCCAGCATTTT. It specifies CASSPPGAPDQPQHF.

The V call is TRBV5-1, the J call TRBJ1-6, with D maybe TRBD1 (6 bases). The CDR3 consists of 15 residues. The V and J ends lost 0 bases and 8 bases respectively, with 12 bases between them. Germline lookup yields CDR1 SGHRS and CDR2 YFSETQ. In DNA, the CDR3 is TGCGCCAGCAGCTTGGCAGGGGTGATTGATTCACCCCTCCACTTT. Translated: CASSLAGVIDSPLHF.

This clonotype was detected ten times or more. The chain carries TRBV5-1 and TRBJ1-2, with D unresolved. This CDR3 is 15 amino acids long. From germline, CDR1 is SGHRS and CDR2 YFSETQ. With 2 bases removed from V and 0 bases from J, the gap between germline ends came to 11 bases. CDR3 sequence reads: CASSLIGIPNYGYTF. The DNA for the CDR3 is TGCGCCAGCAGCTTAATAGGGATTCCTAACTATGGCTACACCTTC.

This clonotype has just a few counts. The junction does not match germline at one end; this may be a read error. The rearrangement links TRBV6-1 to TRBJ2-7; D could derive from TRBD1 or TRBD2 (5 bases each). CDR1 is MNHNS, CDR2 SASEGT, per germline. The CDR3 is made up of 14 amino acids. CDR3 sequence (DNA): TGTGCCAGCAGGGAAGGGACCGGCGCCTACGAGCAGTACTTC. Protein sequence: CASREGTGAYEQYF.

The CDR3 spells CSARDGQGGKNIQYF. The CDR3 DNA reads as TGCAGTGCTAGAGACGGACAGGGGGGCAAAAACATTCAGTACTTC. This chain links TRBV20-1 with TRBJ2-4; TRBD1 matches 10 bases. Germline assignment: CDR1 DFQATT and CDR2 SNEGSKA (reference sequence). The CDR3 sequence is 15 residues long. Unmatched junction bases numbered 2, after V lost 0 bases and J lost 3 bases.

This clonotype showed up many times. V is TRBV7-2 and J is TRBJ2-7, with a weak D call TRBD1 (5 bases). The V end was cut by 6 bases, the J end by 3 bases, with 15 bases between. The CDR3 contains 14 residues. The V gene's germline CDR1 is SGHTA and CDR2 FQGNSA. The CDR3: CASSYVRQRYEQYF. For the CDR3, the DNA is TGTGCCAGCAGTTACGTAAGACAGCGCTACGAGCAGTACTTC.

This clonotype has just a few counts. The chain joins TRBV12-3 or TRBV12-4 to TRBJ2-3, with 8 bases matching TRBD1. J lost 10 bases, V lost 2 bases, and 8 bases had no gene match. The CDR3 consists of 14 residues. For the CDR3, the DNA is TGTGCCAGCAGTTTAATACCGGACAGGGTGGCGCAGTATTTT. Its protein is CASSLIPDRVAQYF.

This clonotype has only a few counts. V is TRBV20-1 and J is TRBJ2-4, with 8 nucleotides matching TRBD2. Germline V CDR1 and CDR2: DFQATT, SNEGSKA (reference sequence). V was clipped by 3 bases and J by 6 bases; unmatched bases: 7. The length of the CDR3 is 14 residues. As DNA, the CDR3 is TGCAGTGCTAGCTCGGGGGGGATACCAAACATTCAGTACTTC. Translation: CSASSGGIPNIQYF.

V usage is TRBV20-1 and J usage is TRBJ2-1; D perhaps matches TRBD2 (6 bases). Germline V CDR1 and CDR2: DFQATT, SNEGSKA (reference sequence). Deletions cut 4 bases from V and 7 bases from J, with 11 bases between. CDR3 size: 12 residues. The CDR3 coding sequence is TGCAGTGCTACCGACCGGGGGAATGAGCAGTTCTTC. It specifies CSATDRGNEQFF.

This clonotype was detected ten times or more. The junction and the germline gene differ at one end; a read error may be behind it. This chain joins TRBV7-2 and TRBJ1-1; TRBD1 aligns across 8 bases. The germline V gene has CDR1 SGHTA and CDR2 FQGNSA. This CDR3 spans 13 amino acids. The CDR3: CASSVQTGVATIF. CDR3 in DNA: TGTGCCAGCAGCGTTCAGACAGGGGTCGCGACCATCTTT.

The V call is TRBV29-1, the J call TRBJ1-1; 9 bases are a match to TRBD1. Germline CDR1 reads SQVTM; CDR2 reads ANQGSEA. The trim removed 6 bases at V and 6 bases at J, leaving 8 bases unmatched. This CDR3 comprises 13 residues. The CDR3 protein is CSVRTGASPEAFF. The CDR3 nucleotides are TGCAGCGTCAGGACAGGGGCAAGTCCTGAAGCTTTCTTT.

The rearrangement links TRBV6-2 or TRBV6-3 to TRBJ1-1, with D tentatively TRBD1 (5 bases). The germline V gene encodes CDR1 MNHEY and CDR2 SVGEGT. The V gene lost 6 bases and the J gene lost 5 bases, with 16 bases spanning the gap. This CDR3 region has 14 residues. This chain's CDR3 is CASSPYGGQTEAFF. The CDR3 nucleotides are TGTGCCAGCAGCCCCTATGGGGGTCAAACTGAAGCTTTCTTT.

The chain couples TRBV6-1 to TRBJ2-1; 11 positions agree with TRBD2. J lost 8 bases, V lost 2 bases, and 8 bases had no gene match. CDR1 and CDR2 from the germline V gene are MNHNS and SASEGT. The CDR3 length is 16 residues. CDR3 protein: CASSESLAGGMDEQFF. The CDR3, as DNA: TGTGCCAGCAGTGAAAGCCTAGCGGGGGGAATGGATGAGCAGTTCTTC.

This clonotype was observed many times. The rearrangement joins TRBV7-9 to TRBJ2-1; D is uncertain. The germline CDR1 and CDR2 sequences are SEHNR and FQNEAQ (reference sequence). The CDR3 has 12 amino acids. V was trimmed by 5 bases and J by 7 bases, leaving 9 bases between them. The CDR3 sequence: CASSLNSNEQFF. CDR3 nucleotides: TGTGCCAGCAGCCTAAATTCAAATGAGCAGTTCTTC.

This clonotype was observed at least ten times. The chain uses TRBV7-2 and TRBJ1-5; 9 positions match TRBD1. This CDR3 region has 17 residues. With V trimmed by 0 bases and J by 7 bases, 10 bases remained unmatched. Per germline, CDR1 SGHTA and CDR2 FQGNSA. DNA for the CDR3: TGTGCCAGCAGCTTAGCGGGGACAGGGCCAGGAGGCCAGCCCCAGCATTTT. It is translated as CASSLAGTGPGGQPQHF. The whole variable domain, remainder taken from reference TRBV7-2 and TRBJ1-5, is GAGVSQSPSNKVTEKGKDVELRCDPISGHTALYWYRQSLGQGLEFLIYFQGNSAPDKSGLPSDRFSAERTGGSVSTLTIQRTQQEDSAVYLCASSLAGTGPGGQPQHFGDGTRLSIL.

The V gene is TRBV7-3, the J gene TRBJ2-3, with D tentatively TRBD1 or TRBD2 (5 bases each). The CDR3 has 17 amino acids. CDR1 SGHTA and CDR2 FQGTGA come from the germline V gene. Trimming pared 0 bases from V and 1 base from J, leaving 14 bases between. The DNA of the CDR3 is TGTGCCAGCAGCTTAACCCGGCCAGGGACCCGCACAGATACGCAGTATTTT. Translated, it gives CASSLTRPGTRTDTQYF. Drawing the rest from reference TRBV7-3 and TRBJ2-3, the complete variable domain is GAGVSQTPSNKVTEKGKYVELRCDPISGHTALYWYRQSLGQGPEFLIYFQGTGAADDSGLPNDRFFAVRPEGSVSTLKIQRTERGDSAVYLCASSLTRPGTRTDTQYFGPGTRLTVL.

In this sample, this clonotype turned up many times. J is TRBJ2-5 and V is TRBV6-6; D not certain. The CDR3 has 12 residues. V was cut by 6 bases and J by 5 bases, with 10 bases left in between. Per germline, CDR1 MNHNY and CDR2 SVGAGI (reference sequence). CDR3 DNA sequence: TGTGCCAGCAGCCGTGAAGGGGAGACCCAGTACTTC. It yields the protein CASSREGETQYF.